This is a list of T cell receptor beta chains from one sample in a study of high-grade serous ovarian cancer treatment subgroups. Sequencing used immunoSEQ multiplex PCR; TCRdb keeps in-frame clones, though not all of them. The sample includes around 8,800 clones, around nine tenths of them seen just once. The sample was tumor tissue. The origin of the receptors is a human donor with high-grade serous ovarian cancer. The CDR3 runs from the conserved cysteine through the conserved F or W. The D gene is left open where the match is weak.

>TRBV9|13|NA|TRBJ1-1
TGTGCCAGCAGCGTCATGGAAACCACTGAAGCTTTCTTT
CASSVMETTEAFF
>TRBV2|13|NA|TRBJ1-2
TGTGCCAGCAGTGGACAGTACCTCTATGGCTACACCTTC
CASSGQYLYGYTF
>TRBV28|18|TRBD2|TRBJ2-7
TGTGCCAGCAGTTCCAGCCGACTAGCGGGGTACTCCTTCTACGAGCAGTACTTC
CASSSSRLAGYSFYEQYF
>TRBV7-2|15|NA|TRBJ1-2
TGTGCCAGCAGCTCCCACGGGAGGGGGTCCTATGGCTACACCTTC
CASSSHGRGSYGYTF
>TRBV7-7|16|NA|TRBJ2-2
TGTGCCAGCAGCTTAGGACCGCTGAAGGGGACCGGGGAGCTGTTTTTT
CASSLGPLKGTGELFF
>TRBV2|16|NA|TRBJ2-1
TGTGCCAGCAGTGAACGACAGTTCCTTGGTTACAATGAGCAGTTCTTC
CASSERQFLGYNEQFF
>TRBV7-3|13|NA|TRBJ2-7
TGTGCCAGCAGCTTAGGACCGAATTACGAGCAGTACTTC
CASSLGPNYEQYF
>TRBV30|11|NA|TRBJ1-2
TGTGCCTGGGACGCAGGGGCCTCCTACACCTTC
CAWDAGASYTF
>TRBV5-1|15|NA|TRBJ2-3
TGCGCCAGCAGCTTGGCCTCCAAGAATACAGATACGCAGTATTTT
CASSLASKNTDTQYF
>TRBV30|15|NA|TRBJ1-6
TGTGCCTGGAGTGTACTAAGCTCCTATAATTCACCCCTCCACTTT
CAWSVLSSYNSPLHF
>TRBV18|12|NA|TRBJ1-3
TGTGCCAGCATGAACTCTGGAAACACCATATATTTT
CASMNSGNTIYF
>TRBV4-3|18|TRBD1|TRBJ1-1
TGCGCCAGCAGCCAAGATTGGGGGGCACAGGGGGCATGGACTGAAGCTTTCTTT
CASSQDWGAQGAWTEAFF
>TRBV5-8|16|NA|TRBJ2-2
TGTGCCAGCAGCTTGGTTAGTGGACGGGACACCGGGGAGCTGTTTTTT
CASSLVSGRDTGELFF
>TRBV10-2|16|NA|TRBJ2-5
TGCGCCAGCAGTGAGTCGGCTAGCGAGCAAAAAGAGACCCAGTACTTC
CASSESASEQKETQYF